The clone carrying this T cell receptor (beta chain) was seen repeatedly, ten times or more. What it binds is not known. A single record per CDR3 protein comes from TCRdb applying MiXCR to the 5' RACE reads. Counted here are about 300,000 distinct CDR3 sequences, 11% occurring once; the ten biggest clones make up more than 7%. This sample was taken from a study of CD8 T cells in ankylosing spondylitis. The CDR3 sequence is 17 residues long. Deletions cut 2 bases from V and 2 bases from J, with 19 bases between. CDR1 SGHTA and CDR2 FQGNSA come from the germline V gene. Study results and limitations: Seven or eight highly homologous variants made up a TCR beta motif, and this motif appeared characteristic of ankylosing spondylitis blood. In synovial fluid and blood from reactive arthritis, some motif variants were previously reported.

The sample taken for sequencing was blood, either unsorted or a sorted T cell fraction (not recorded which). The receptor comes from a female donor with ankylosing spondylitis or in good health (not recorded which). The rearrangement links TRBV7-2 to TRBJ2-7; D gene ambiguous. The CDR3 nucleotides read TGTGCCAGCAGCTTAAATGTGGTCGGAGAATCAACCTACGAGCAGTACTTC. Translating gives CASSLNVVGESTYEQYF.